Below, 10 T cell receptor beta chains from the same sample are listed, as sequenced in a study of cytomegalovirus exposure and HLA in healthy donors. PCR employed 60 Vbeta and 13 Jbeta primers. Sequencing used immunoSEQ multiplex PCR; TCRdb keeps in-frame clones, though not all of them. The sample has 100,000 to 150,000 clones; around four fifths are singletons. Input material: PBMCs. The source is a female donor in good health and CMV-seronegative.

The gene calls are TRBV6-5 and TRBJ1-2; weak D call: TRBD1 (5 bases). The ends were cut back, 2 bases at V and 5 bases at J, with 18 bases in the middle. This CDR3 comprises 16 residues. Germline V lookup: CDR1 MNHEY, CDR2 SVGAGI. In DNA, the CDR3 is TGTGCCAGCAGTTACGCGACCGGGACGGGACTTTATGGCTACACCTTC. This codes for CASSYATGTGLYGYTF.

This clone was observed a few times. The V gene is TRBV25-1, the J gene TRBJ2-2; D gene unclear. Trimming pared 4 bases from V and 3 bases from J, leaving 9 bases between. Germline CDR1 is MGHDK and CDR2 is SYGVNS. The CDR3 totals 14 residues. As DNA, the CDR3 is TGTGCCAGCAGTGCCACCGGGTACACCGGGGAGCTGTTTTTT. Its protein is CASSATGYTGELFF.

The chain links TRBV10-3 to TRBJ2-6, with a tentative D call TRBD1 (6 bases). Germline CDR1 and CDR2: ENHRY and SYGVKD. This CDR3 is 19 amino acids long. V shed 6 bases and J shed 0 bases, with 21 bases lying between them. In DNA, the CDR3 is TGTGCCATCAGAGGGGGAGAGGCAGGCTTTGGCTCTGGGGCCAACGTCCTGACTTTC. The encoded protein is CAIRGGEAGFGSGANVLTF.

CDR3 residues: CASSEYRQDQQFF. The CDR3 DNA is TGTGCCAGCAGTGAATATCGACAGGACCAGCAGTTCTTC. The chain uses TRBV2 and TRBJ2-1, with D maybe TRBD1 (6 bases). Trimming took 2 bases from V and 11 from J, leaving 13 bases between them. Germline CDR1 reads SNHLY; CDR2 reads FYNNEI. CDR3 length equals 13 residues.

The table lists this clone with a count of one. The chain carries TRBV5-1 and TRBJ2-3, with 9 bases that match TRBD2. Per the germline V gene, CDR1 is SGHRS and CDR2 is YFSETQ. Trimming took 0 bases from V and 1 from J; bases not matched to a gene: 0. The CDR3 has 15 residues. The CDR3 DNA reads as TGCGCCAGCAGCTTGGAGCGGGAGGGCACAGATACGCAGTATTTT. Translated, it gives CASSLEREGTDTQYF.

This chain uses TRBV6-5 with TRBJ1-4; 7 bases line up with TRBD1. Looked up from germline, CDR1 is MNHEY and CDR2 is SVGAGI. Trimming took 6 bases from V and 7 from J; bases not matched to a gene: 5. The CDR3 contains 13 residues. The CDR3 spells CASSRGTGEKLFF. In nucleotides, the CDR3 is TGTGCCAGCAGCAGGGGGACGGGTGAAAAACTGTTTTTT.

The chain recombines TRBV28 with TRBJ1-3; D not certain. V was clipped by 3 bases and J by 3 bases, with 9 bases between them. Germline-derived CDR1 and CDR2 are MDHEN and SYDVKM. The CDR3 is 14 residues long. CDR3 DNA: TGTGCCAGCAGTTTGGGAGGGCTTGGAAACACCATATATTTT. Translated, it gives CASSLGGLGNTIYF.

The chain is built from TRBV19 and TRBJ1-5, with D unresolved. The CDR3 is 17 residues long. Per the germline V gene, CDR1 is LNHDA and CDR2 is SQIVND (reference sequence). With 1 base removed from V and 0 bases from J, the gap between germline ends came to 13 bases. The CDR3 coding sequence is TGTGCCAGTAGTATAGTATCGACTCGTAATAGCAATCAGCCCCAGCATTTT. Amino acids: CASSIVSTRNSNQPQHF. The complete variable domain, with remaining parts taken from reference TRBV19 and TRBJ1-5, reads DGGITQSPKYLFRKEGQNVTLSCEQNLNHDAMYWYRQDPGQGLRLIYYSQIVNDFQKGDIAEGYSVSREKKESFPLTVTSAQKNPTAFYLCASSIVSTRNSNQPQHFGDGTRLSIL.

This chain connects TRBV4-2 to TRBJ2-1; D possibly corresponds to TRBD1 (5 bases). CDR1 is LGHNA and CDR2 is YNFKEQ in the germline V gene. CDR3 length: 17 residues. The V end was cut by 1 base, the J end by 7 bases, with 20 bases between. CDR3 loop: CASSQVGKPSGQNEQFF. CDR3 DNA: TGTGCCAGCAGCCAAGTGGGAAAGCCGTCAGGGCAGAATGAGCAGTTCTTC.

The chain combines TRBV10-1 with TRBJ1-1; 7 bases match TRBD1. Per the germline V gene, CDR1 is WNHNN and CDR2 is SYGVQD (reference sequence). This CDR3 is built from 15 residues. The V gene end was trimmed by 4 bases and the J gene end by 6 bases; junction bases not matched to a gene: 11. The CDR3 DNA sequence: TGCGCCAGCAGTGTGGAGACAGGGAATAAACCTGAAGCTTTCTTT. The encoded protein is CASSVETGNKPEAFF.